Listed below are T cell receptor beta chains from one sample, sequenced in a study of shared clonotypes between healthy human individuals. Libraries were prepared by immunoSEQ multiplex PCR; TCRdb keeps only in-frame clonotypes and omits some of them. This sample has some 600,000 clones, with 90% to 97% found just once. The source material was naive CD8+ T cells sorted from blood. The receptors originated from a woman aged 25 to 39 in good health. Each CDR3 is given with its conserved first and last residue. D genes are given only for firm matches. The size entry is marked missing in some rows and otherwise reads once, few, many or a size class.

CASSPTGLQGTDTQYF TGCGCCAGCAGCCCGACAGGACTACAAGGCACAGATACGCAGTATTTT 16 TRBJ2-3 - TRBV4-1 -
CASSDGEYEQYF TGTGCCAGCAGCGATGGGGAGTACGAGCAGTACTTC 12 TRBJ2-7 - TRBV2 -
CASSDLFGPSYGYTF TGTGCCAGCAGTGATCTGTTCGGCCCTAGCTATGGCTACACCTTC 15 TRBJ1-2 - TRBV2 -
CSVEDQKVYGYTF TGCAGCGTTGAAGATCAAAAGGTCTATGGCTACACCTTC 13 TRBJ1-2 - TRBV29-1 -
CASSRGSHYEQYF TGTGCCAGCAGCCGGGGGAGTCACTACGAGCAGTACTTC 13 TRBJ2-7 - TRBV13 -
CASSLFPYEQFF TGTGCCAGCAGCTTGTTCCCGTATGAGCAGTTCTTC 12 TRBJ2-1 - TRBV7-8 -
CASSELAGTDTQYF TGTGCCAGCAGTGAACTGGCGGGCACAGATACGCAGTATTTT 14 TRBJ2-3 - TRBV25-1 once
CASRRTSGRASNEQFF TGTGCCAGCAGAAGGACTAGCGGGAGGGCATCCAATGAGCAGTTCTTC 16 TRBJ2-1 TRBD2 TRBV2 -
CASSLWQKQETQYF TGTGCCAGCAGCTTGTGGCAGAAACAAGAGACCCAGTACTTC 14 TRBJ2-5 - TRBV5-5 -
CASSQGGSDTDTQYF TGTGCCAGCAGCCAAGGGGGTAGCGACACAGATACGCAGTATTTT 15 TRBJ2-3 - TRBV7-9 -
CASSLVQANYGYTF TGCGCCAGCAGCTTGGTACAGGCGAACTATGGCTACACCTTC 14 TRBJ1-2 - TRBV5-1 -
CASLGSPGETQYF TGTGCCAGCCTGGGTAGCCCGGGAGAGACCCAGTACTTC 13 TRBJ2-5 - TRBV2 -
CASRSWDTSYEQYF TGTGCCAGCAGGTCATGGGACACGTCGTACGAGCAGTACTTC 14 TRBJ2-7 - TRBV11-2 -
CASSLRVENEQFF TGTGCCAGCAGTTTACGGGTTGAGAATGAGCAGTTCTTC 13 TRBJ2-1 - TRBV28 -
CASSLEQGHTDTQYF TGTGCCAGCAGCTTAGAACAGGGCCACACAGATACGCAGTATTTT 15 TRBJ2-3 - TRBV7-8 -
CASTEDSMNTEAFF TGTGCCAGCACCGAGGACAGTATGAACACTGAAGCTTTCTTT 14 TRBJ1-1 - TRBV6-5 few
CASSRERTSSYNEQFF TGCGCCAGCAGTCGGGAGCGGACCTCCTCCTACAATGAGCAGTTCTTC 16 TRBJ2-1 - TRBV5-1 -
CSVAGGGLAGFPYEQYF TGCAGCGTTGCAGGGGGCGGACTAGCGGGCTTCCCCTACGAGCAGTACTTC 17 TRBJ2-7 TRBD2 TRBV29-1 -
CASGTGAHEQYF TGCGCCAGCGGGACAGGGGCGCACGAGCAGTACTTC 12 TRBJ2-7 TRBD1 TRBV4-1 few
CASSDARNQPQHF TGTGCCAGCAGTGATGCCCGAAATCAGCCCCAGCATTTT 13 TRBJ1-5 - TRBV6-1 -
CASTKGWVSGANVLTF TGTGCCAGCACTAAAGGGTGGGTCTCTGGGGCCAACGTCCTGACTTTC 16 TRBJ2-6 - TRBV27 -
CASCPSGGYYEQFF TGTGCCAGCTGCCCTAGCGGGGGTTACTATGAGCAGTTCTTC 14 TRBJ2-1 TRBD2 TRBV2 -
CGFPRRYF TGTGGATTCCCTCGGCGGTATTTT 8 TRBJ2-3 - TRBV27 -
CASSRTTGGRVAFF TGTGCCAGCAGCCGAACAACAGGGGGCCGCGTAGCTTTCTTT 14 TRBJ1-1 TRBD1 TRBV14 -
CSASLGGELFF TGCAGTGCTAGCTTAGGCGGGGAGCTGTTTTTT 11 TRBJ2-2 - TRBV20-1 -
CASSVGGLAGGEQYF TGTGCCAGCAGCGTAGGGGGACTAGCGGGAGGCGAGCAGTACTTC 15 TRBJ2-7 TRBD2 TRBV9 -
CASSYSQDTEQYF TGTGCCAGCAGTTACTCCCAAGACACTGAGCAGTACTTC 13 TRBJ2-7 - TRBV6-5 once
CASSPDGTLSNQPQHF TGTGCCAGCAGCCCAGATGGGACACTTAGCAATCAGCCCCAGCATTTT 16 TRBJ1-5 - TRBV5-5 -
CASNSPSDTQYF TGTGCCTCTAACTCCCCCTCCGATACGCAGTATTTT 12 TRBJ2-3 - TRBV19 -
CASLRQGSTEAFF TGTGCCAGCCTGCGACAGGGAAGCACTGAAGCTTTCTTT 13 TRBJ1-1 TRBD1 TRBV25-1 -
CASSIAWTGSTYEQYF TGTGCCAGTAGTATAGCGTGGACAGGGTCTACCTACGAGCAGTACTTC 16 TRBJ2-7 TRBD1 TRBV19 -
CAIQLEGRANQPQHF TGTGCCATCCAGCTCGAGGGGCGGGCAAATCAGCCCCAGCATTTT 15 TRBJ1-5 - TRBV27 -
CASSLPSGITDTQYF TGTGCCAGCAGTTTGCCTAGCGGGATAACAGATACGCAGTATTTT 15 TRBJ2-3 TRBD2 TRBV28 -
CASSYSTGDMEKLFF TGTGCCAGCAGTTACTCGACCGGGGATATGGAAAAACTGTTTTTT 15 TRBJ1-4 - TRBV6-5 -
CASRDTEAFF TGTGCCAGCAGAGACACTGAAGCTTTCTTT 10 TRBJ1-1 - TRBV2 -
CASSLAVIAGIIGDTGELFF TGCGCCAGCAGCTTGGCGGTAATAGCGGGAATCATCGGGGACACCGGGGAGCTGTTTTTT 20 TRBJ2-2 TRBD2 TRBV5-1 -
CASSGTRANEQFF TGTGCCAGCAGCGGCACTAGGGCCAATGAGCAGTTCTTC 13 TRBJ2-1 - TRBV9 -
CASSFGGSKETQYF TGTGCCAGCAGTTTTGGGGGATCGAAAGAGACCCAGTACTTC 14 TRBJ2-5 - TRBV28 -
CASSLAYVQNTEAFF TGTGCCAGCAGCTTAGCATACGTCCAGAACACTGAAGCTTTCTTT 15 TRBJ1-1 - TRBV7-9 -
CASSVDGSYNEQFF TGTGCCAGCAGCGTAGATGGCAGCTACAATGAGCAGTTCTTC 14 TRBJ2-1 - TRBV9 -
CASSLIGTNYEQYF TGTGCCAGCAGTTTGATAGGGACGAACTACGAGCAGTACTTC 14 TRBJ2-7 - TRBV27 -
CASSLVPGLAIYNEQFF TGTGCCAGCAGCTTAGTCCCGGGACTAGCGATCTACAATGAGCAGTTCTTC 17 TRBJ2-1 TRBD2 TRBV11-2 -
CASSEWVEGTEAFF TGTGCCAGCAGTGAATGGGTGGAGGGGACTGAAGCTTTCTTT 14 TRBJ1-1 - TRBV6-1 -